These 19 T cell receptor beta chains originate from one sample sequenced in a study of blood T cell repertoires in COVID-19. The method was immunoSEQ multiplex PCR; TCRdb's version includes in-frame clones alone and lacks a portion of them. The top ten hold 1.6% of the sample, which has around 200,000 clones, 85% to 90% seen once. The material sequenced was peripheral blood. These TCRs come from a man between 18 and 29 years old with active or convalescent COVID-19.

The chain carries TRBV5-1 and TRBJ2-7; weak D call: TRBD1 (6 bases). Germline V gene lookup returns CDR1 SGHRS and CDR2 YFSETQ. The V and J ends lost 4 bases and 2 bases respectively, with 13 bases between them. CDR3 length equals 14 residues. This chain's CDR3 is CASSEDSWTYEQYF. The CDR3 coding sequence is TGCGCCAGCAGCGAGGACAGTTGGACCTACGAGCAGTACTTC.

The chain recombines TRBV19 with TRBJ2-7, with D possibly matching TRBD1 (6 bases). The CDR3 contains 16 residues. V was cut by 0 bases and J by 3 bases, with 15 bases left in between. CDR1 LNHDA and CDR2 SQIVND come from the germline V gene (reference sequence). This CDR3 reads CASSIDLETGRYEQYF. CDR3 coding DNA: TGTGCCAGTAGTATAGATTTGGAGACAGGTCGCTACGAGCAGTACTTC.

This clone was seen more than once but under ten times. The rearrangement links TRBV18 to TRBJ2-1; 11 nucleotides line up with TRBD2. The CDR3 consists of 18 residues. Germline CDR1 is KGHSH and CDR2 is LQKENI. Unmatched junction bases numbered 4, after V lost 0 bases and J lost 0 bases. The CDR3 nucleotides read TGTGCCAGCTCACCACCTAGCGGGAGGGGAAGCTCCTACAATGAGCAGTTCTTC. Amino acids: CASSPPSGRGSSYNEQFF.

The CDR3 region is CASSPGWGVAGGGSTDTQYF. The CDR3 nucleotides are TGTGCCAGCAGTCCAGGGTGGGGTGTAGCGGGGGGCGGCAGCACAGATACGCAGTATTTT. This chain joins TRBV19 and TRBJ2-3, with 10 bases identical to TRBD2. From germline, CDR1 is LNHDA and CDR2 SQIVND (reference sequence). This CDR3 spans 20 amino acids. With V trimmed by 9 bases and J by 0 bases, 21 bases remained unmatched.

The rearrangement uses TRBV29-1 and TRBJ1-1, with D possibly being TRBD1 (6 bases). Germline CDR1 SQVTM, CDR2 ANQGSEA. The CDR3 runs 14 residues. Trimming removed 7 bases at V and 0 bases at J, with 15 bases between. The CDR3 nucleotides read TGCAGCGGACGACAAAACAGGGTGAACACTGAAGCTTTCTTT. Protein product: CSGRQNRVNTEAFF.

The chain is built from TRBV29-1 and TRBJ1-1, with D possibly matching TRBD1 (5 bases). The CDR3 has 13 amino acids. The germline V and J ends were trimmed by 5 bases and 6 bases, with 16 bases remaining between them. Germline values: CDR1 SQVTM, CDR2 ANQGSEA. CDR3 in DNA: TGCAGCGTTCCCCCCCAGTGGGGGGCTGAAGCTTTCTTT. It encodes CSVPPQWGAEAFF.

The chain is built from TRBV5-1 and TRBJ2-7, with D uncertain. V lost 1 base to trimming and J lost 4 bases, with 12 bases between them. The CDR3 spans 14 residues. Germline V lookup: CDR1 SGHRS, CDR2 YFSETQ. CDR3 residues: CASSLSPDWYEQYF. CDR3 bases: TGCGCCAGCAGCTTGTCCCCTGACTGGTACGAGCAGTACTTC. The variable domain in full, completed from reference TRBV5-1 and TRBJ2-7, reads KAGVTQTPRYLIKTRGQQVTLSCSPISGHRSVSWYQQTPGQGLQFLFEYFSETQRNKGNFPGRFSGRQFSNSRSEMNVSTLELGDSALYLCASSLSPDWYEQYFGPGTRLTVT.

V usage is TRBV19 and J usage is TRBJ2-1; 9 bases align to TRBD1. V shed 5 bases, J shed 8 bases, and the junction held 7 bases outside the gene matches. The CDR3 is 14 residues long. Germline V gives CDR1 LNHDA, CDR2 SQIVND (reference sequence). The CDR3 DNA sequence: TGTGCCAGTAGTTCCCAGGACAGGGGACATGAGCAGTTCTTC. Protein sequence: CASSSQDRGHEQFF. Together with reference TRBV19 and TRBJ2-1, the CDR3 gives the full variable domain: DGGITQSPKYLFRKEGQNVTLSCEQNLNHDAMYWYRQDPGQGLRLIYYSQIVNDFQKGDIAEGYSVSREKKESFPLTVTSAQKNPTAFYLCASSSQDRGHEQFFGPGTRLTVL.

The V gene is TRBV4-3, the J gene TRBJ2-3, with 7 positions matching TRBD1. The CDR3 length is 16 residues. Germline V CDR1 and CDR2: LGHNA, YSLEER. The ends lost 2 bases at V and 6 bases at J; junction bases unmatched: 11. The CDR3 protein is CASSQIGTDGFDTQYF. CDR3 sequence (DNA): TGCGCCAGCAGCCAAATCGGGACAGACGGATTCGATACGCAGTATTTT.

The table lists this clone with a count of one. The V call is TRBV5-1, the J call TRBJ1-2; 8 bases map to TRBD1. Trimming removed 5 bases from V and 5 bases from J; junction bases left unmatched: 11. CDR1 and CDR2 from the germline V gene are SGHRS and YFSETQ. The CDR3 loop spans 15 amino acids. The CDR3, as DNA: TGCGCCAGCAGGCCTGAAAGCGGGACAGGATATGGCTACACCTTC. This encodes CASRPESGTGYGYTF.

V and J are TRBV21-1 and TRBJ2-2; the table gives TRBD1 as D, unverified against the DNA. TRBV21-1 is given as a pseudogene. CDR3 length: 16 amino acids. DNA for the CDR3: TGTGCCAGCCGTTCGCGTGGACAGGGGGCAGCCGGGGAGCTGTTTTTT. Translated, it gives CASRSRGQGAAGELFF.

The chain couples TRBV7-3 to TRBJ2-1, with TRBD1 matching over 7 bases. J gave up 9 bases and V 5 bases, and 7 bases lay outside the gene matches. CDR3 size: 13 residues. Germline CDR1 SGHTA, CDR2 FQGTGA. CDR3 residues: CASSITGVGEQFF. The CDR3 coding sequence is TGTGCCAGCAGCATTACAGGGGTGGGTGAGCAGTTCTTC.

This chain joins TRBV27 and TRBJ1-1; weak D call: TRBD1 (5 bases). This CDR3 has 15 amino acids. Germline assignment: CDR1 MNHEY and CDR2 SMNVEV (reference sequence). V was clipped by 5 bases and J by 1 base, with 14 bases between them. CDR3 in DNA: TGTGCCAGCAGTCCCCTCCGTGGACAGAACACTGAAGCTTTCTTT. Its protein product is CASSPLRGQNTEAFF.

This chain joins TRBV5-1 and TRBJ1-1; 8 bases agree with TRBD1. CDR3 size: 12 residues. Germline lookup yields CDR1 SGHRS and CDR2 YFSETQ. Germline trimming cut 5 bases from V and 8 bases from J; bases unmatched to any gene: 5. Written as DNA, the CDR3 is TGCGCCAGCAGTGGGCGGGACAGGGAAGCTTTCTTT. This encodes CASSGRDREAFF.

The chain combines TRBV30 with TRBJ2-1; the match to TRBD2 covers 10 bases. The CDR3 spans 13 residues. Germline CDR1 and CDR2: GTSNPN and SVGIG (reference sequence). V shed 5 bases, J shed 9 bases, and the junction held 7 bases outside the gene matches. CDR3 amino acids: CAWGSGGASEQFF. In DNA, the CDR3 is TGTGCCTGGGGAAGCGGGGGGGCTTCTGAGCAGTTCTTC.

CDR3 loop: CAWSFRGYGISYEQYF. CDR3 sequence (DNA): TGTGCCTGGAGTTTCCGGGGTTACGGTATCTCCTACGAGCAGTACTTC. V and J are TRBV30 and TRBJ2-7; D is possibly TRBD2 (5 bases). Trimming took 2 bases from V and 0 from J, leaving 17 bases between them. This CDR3 has 16 residues. CDR1 GTSNPN and CDR2 SVGIG come from the germline V gene (reference sequence).

The V call is TRBV29-1, the J call TRBJ2-7, with 7 bases matching TRBD2. This CDR3 has 18 amino acids. V gave up 2 bases and J gave up 0 bases; unmatched junction bases: 16. Germline V gives CDR1 SQVTM, CDR2 ANQGSEA. CDR3 amino acids: CSVESFASGALSSYEQYF. Written as DNA, the CDR3 is TGCAGCGTTGAATCATTTGCTAGCGGCGCTTTAAGCTCCTACGAGCAGTACTTC.

The CDR3 DNA is TGTGCCAGCAGCTTCACCACCGGTCTAGCGGGAACAGATACGCAGTATTTT. The encoded protein is CASSFTTGLAGTDTQYF. V is TRBV7-8 and J is TRBJ2-3, with TRBD2 matching 9 bases. Unmatched junction bases numbered 10, after V lost 3 bases and J lost 3 bases. The germline gives CDR1 SGHVS, CDR2 FQNEAQ. The CDR3 extends over 17 amino acids.

The chain has TRBV29-1 and TRBJ1-1, with 8 bases matching TRBD1. The V and J ends lost 0 bases and 4 bases, in that order; junction bases with no gene match: 4. Germline assignment: CDR1 SQVTM and CDR2 ANQGSEA. The CDR3 sequence is 14 residues long. The CDR3 DNA is TGCAGCGTTGAAGAAACAGGGGGGTCCACTGAAGCTTTCTTT. Protein sequence: CSVEETGGSTEAFF.